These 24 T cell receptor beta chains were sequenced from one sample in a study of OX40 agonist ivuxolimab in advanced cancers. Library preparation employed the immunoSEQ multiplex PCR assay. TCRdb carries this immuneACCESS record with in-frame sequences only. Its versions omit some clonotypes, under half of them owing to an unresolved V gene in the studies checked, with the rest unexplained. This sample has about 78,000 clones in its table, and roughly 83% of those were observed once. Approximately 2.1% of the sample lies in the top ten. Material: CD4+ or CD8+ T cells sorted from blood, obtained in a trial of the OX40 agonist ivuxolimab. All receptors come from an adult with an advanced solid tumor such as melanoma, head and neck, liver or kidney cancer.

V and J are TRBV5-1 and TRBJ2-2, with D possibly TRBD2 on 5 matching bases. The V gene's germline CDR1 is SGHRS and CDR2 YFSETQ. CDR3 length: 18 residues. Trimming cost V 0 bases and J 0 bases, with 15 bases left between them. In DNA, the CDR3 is TGCGCCAGCAGCTTGGGGCTAGCCTATGGGGCGAACACCGGGGAGCTGTTTTTT. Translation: CASSLGLAYGANTGELFF.

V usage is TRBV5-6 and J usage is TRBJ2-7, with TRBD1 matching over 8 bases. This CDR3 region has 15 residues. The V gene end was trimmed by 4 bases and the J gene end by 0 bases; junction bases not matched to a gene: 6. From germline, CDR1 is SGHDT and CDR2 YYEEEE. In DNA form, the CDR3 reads TGTGCCAGCAGCGCACCCGACAGGGGCTCCTACGAGCAGTACTTC. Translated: CASSAPDRGSYEQYF. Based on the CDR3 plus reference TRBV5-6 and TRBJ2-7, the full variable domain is DAGVTQSPTHLIKTRGQQVTLRCSPKSGHDTVSWYQQALGQGPQFIFQYYEEEERQRGNFPDRFSGHQFPNYSSELNVNALLLGDSALYLCASSAPDRGSYEQYFGPGTRLTVT.

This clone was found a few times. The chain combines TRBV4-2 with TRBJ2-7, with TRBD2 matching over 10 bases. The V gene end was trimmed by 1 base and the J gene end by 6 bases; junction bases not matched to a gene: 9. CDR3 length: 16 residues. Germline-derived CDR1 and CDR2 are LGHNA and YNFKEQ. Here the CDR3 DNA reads TGTGCCAGCAGCCAAGGGTGGCAGCGGGAGGGTTTCGAGCAGTACTTC. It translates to CASSQGWQREGFEQYF.

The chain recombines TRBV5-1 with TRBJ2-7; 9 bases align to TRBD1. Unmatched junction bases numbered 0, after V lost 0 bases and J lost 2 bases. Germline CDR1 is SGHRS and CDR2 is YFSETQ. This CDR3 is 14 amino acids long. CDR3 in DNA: TGCGCCAGCAGCTTGGGACAGGGGGCCTACGAGCAGTACTTC. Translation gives CASSLGQGAYEQYF.

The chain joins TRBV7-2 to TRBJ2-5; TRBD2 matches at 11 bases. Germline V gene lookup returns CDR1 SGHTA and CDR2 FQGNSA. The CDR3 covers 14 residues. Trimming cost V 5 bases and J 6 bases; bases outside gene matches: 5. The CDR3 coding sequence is TGTGCCAGCAGCCCTACTAGCGGGGGAAAGACCCAGTACTTC. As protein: CASSPTSGGKTQYF.

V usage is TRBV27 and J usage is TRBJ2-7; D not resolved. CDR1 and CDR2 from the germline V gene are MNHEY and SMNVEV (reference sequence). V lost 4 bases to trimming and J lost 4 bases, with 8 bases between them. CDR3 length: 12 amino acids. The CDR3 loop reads CASSSLSYEQYF. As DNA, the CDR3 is TGTGCCAGCAGTTCGCTTTCGTACGAGCAGTACTTC.

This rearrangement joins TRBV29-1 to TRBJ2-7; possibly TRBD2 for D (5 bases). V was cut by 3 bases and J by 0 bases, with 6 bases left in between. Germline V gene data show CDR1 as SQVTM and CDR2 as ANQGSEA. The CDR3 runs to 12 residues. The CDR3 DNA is TGCAGCGTTGAGGCGGGCTCCTACGAGCAGTACTTC. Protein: CSVEAGSYEQYF.

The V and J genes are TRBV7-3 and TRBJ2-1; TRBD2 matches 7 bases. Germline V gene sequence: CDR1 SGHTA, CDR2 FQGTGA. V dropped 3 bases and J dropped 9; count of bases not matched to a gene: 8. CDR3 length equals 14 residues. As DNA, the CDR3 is TGTGCCAGCAGCTTGGATGGCGGGAGCGGTGAGCAGTTCTTC. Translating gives CASSLDGGSGEQFF.

The CDR3 nucleotides are TGTGCCAGCAGCCGACAGCAAGGACAGGGATCCTACGAGCAGTACTTC. Its translation is CASSRQQGQGSYEQYF. V and J are TRBV28 and TRBJ2-7; 8 bases fit TRBD1. Trimming took 6 bases from V and 1 from J; bases not matched to a gene: 11. The CDR3 totals 16 residues. Looked up from germline, CDR1 is MDHEN and CDR2 is SYDVKM.

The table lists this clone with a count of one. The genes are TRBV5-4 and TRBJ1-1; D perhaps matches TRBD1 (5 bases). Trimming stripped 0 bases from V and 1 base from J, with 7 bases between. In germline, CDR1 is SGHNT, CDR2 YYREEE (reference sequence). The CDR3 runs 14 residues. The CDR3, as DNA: TGTGCCAGCAGCTTGGGACAGTCGAACACTGAAGCTTTCTTT. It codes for CASSLGQSNTEAFF.

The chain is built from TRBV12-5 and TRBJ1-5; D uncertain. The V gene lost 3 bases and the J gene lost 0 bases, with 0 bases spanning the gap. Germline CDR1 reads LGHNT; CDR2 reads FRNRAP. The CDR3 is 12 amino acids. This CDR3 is CASGFSNQPQHF. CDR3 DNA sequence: TGTGCTAGTGGTTTTAGCAATCAGCCCCAGCATTTT. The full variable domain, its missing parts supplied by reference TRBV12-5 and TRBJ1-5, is DARVTQTPRHKVTEMGQEVTMRCQPILGHNTVFWYRQTMMQGLELLAYFRNRAPLDDSGMPKDRFSAEMPDATLATLKIQPSEPRDSAVYFCASGFSNQPQHFGDGTRLSIL.

CDR3 amino acids: CASSQDYGTANSPLHF. In DNA form, the CDR3 reads TGTGCCAGCAGCCAAGATTATGGGACAGCCAATTCACCCCTCCACTTT. This chain links TRBV4-2 with TRBJ1-6; 7 bases are shared with TRBD1. The CDR3 has 16 amino acids. The V segment lost 0 bases and the J segment 7 bases; nucleotides outside the gene matches: 6. CDR1 and CDR2 from the germline V gene are LGHNA and YNFKEQ.

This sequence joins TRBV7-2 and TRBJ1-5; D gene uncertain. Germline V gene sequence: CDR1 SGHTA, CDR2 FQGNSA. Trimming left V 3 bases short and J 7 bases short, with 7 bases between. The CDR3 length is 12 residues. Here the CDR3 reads CASSLPGQPQHF. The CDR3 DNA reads TGTGCCAGCAGCTTGCCGGGGCAGCCCCAGCATTTT.

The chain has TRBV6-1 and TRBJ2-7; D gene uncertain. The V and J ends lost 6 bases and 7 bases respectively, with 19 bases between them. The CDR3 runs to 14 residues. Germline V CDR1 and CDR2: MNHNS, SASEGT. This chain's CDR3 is CASSPPRQPKEQYF. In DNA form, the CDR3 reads TGTGCCAGCAGCCCACCGCGCCAGCCCAAGGAGCAGTACTTC.

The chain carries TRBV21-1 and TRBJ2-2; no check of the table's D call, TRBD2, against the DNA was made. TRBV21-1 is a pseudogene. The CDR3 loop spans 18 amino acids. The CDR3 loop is CASSKVRRQELGTGELFF. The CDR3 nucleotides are TGTGCCAGCAGCAAAGTTAGGAGGCAGGAGTTAGGAACCGGGGAGCTGTTTTTT.

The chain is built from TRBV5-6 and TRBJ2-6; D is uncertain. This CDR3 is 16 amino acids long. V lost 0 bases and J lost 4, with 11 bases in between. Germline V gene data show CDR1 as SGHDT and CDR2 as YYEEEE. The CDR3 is CASSLGQRAGANVLTF. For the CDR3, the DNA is TGTGCCAGCAGCTTGGGTCAGCGCGCGGGGGCCAACGTCCTGACTTTC.

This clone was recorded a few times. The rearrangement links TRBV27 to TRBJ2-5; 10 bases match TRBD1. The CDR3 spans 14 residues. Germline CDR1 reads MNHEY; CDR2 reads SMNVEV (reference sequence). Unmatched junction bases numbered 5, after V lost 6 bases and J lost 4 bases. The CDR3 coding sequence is TGTGCCAGCAGGACGACAGGGGGCGCAGAGACCCAGTACTTC. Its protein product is CASRTTGGAETQYF.

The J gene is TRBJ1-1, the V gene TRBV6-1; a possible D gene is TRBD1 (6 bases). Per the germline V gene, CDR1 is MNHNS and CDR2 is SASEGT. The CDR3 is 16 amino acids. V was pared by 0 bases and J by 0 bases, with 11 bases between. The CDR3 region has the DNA TGTGCCAGCAGTGAAGCAATCCGGACAGTGAACACTGAAGCTTTCTTT. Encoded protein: CASSEAIRTVNTEAFF.

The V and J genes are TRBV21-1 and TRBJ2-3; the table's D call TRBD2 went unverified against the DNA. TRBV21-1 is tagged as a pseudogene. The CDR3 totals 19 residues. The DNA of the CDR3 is TGTGCCAGCAGCGAAAAATGTCCGGCCCAGCGGGAGTTCACAGATACGCAGTATTTT. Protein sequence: CASSEKCPAQREFTDTQYF.

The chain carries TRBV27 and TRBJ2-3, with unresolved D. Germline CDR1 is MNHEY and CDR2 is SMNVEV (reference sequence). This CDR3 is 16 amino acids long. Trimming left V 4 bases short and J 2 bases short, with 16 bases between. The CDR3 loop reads CASSSPTRRDTDTQYF. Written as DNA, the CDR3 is TGTGCCAGCAGTTCCCCTACGCGGCGCGACACAGATACGCAGTATTTT.

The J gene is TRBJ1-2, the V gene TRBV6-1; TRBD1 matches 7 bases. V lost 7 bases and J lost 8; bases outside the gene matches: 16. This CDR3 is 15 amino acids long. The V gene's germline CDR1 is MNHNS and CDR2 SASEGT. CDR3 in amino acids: CASIVGQVTAGGYTF. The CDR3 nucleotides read TGTGCCAGCATAGTCGGACAGGTTACCGCAGGAGGCTACACCTTC.

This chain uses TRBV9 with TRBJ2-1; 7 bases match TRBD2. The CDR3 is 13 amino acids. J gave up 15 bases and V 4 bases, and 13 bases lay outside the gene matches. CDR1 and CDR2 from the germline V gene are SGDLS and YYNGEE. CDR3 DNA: TGTGCCAGCAGCCTCAGGAGGGACGGGAGGCCGTTCTTC. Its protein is CASSLRRDGRPFF.

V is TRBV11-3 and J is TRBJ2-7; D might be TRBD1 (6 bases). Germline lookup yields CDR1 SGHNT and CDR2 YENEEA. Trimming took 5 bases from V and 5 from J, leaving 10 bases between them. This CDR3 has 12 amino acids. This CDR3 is CASSAEGDEQYF. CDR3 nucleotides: TGTGCCAGCAGCGCCGAGGGGGACGAGCAGTACTTC.

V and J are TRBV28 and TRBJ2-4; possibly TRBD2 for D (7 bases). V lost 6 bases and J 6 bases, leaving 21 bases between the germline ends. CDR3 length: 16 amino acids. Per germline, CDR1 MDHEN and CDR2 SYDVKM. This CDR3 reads CASRSPLGGAGNIQYF. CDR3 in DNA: TGTGCCAGCAGATCTCCACTAGGGGGGGCGGGAAACATTCAGTACTTC.